The clone carrying this T cell receptor beta chain showed up just a few times. This entry is derived from a study of T cells in Graves' hyperthyroidism and ophthalmopathy. The germline V gene has CDR1 MNHEY and CDR2 SVGAGI. V was pared by 2 bases and J by 4 bases, with 17 bases between. CDR3 size: 16 residues. RNA transcripts were the template for amplifying TCR beta CDR3 regions. Carried out on the TCR CDR3, a first-round RT-PCR used the HTBI primer set. Each CDR3 protein is one row after TCRdb ran MiXCR on the multiplex PCR reads. The table has about 530,000 distinct CDR3 sequences, 17% seen once. The chain is built from TRBV6-5 and TRBJ1-2; D might be TRBD1 (5 bases). The specimen was blood. The clonotype comes from a woman between 18 and 29 years old with Graves' ophthalmopathy. CDR3 DNA: TGTGCCAGCAGTTACATCATAAGCGGACACCCCTATGGCTACACCTTC. Translation: CASSYIISGHPYGYTF.